This TCR beta chain is from a study of blood T cell repertoires in COVID-19. Authors' methods: How many nucleated cells were present was estimated from reference gene primer amplification. Method: immunoSEQ multiplex PCR; TCRdb's copy keeps in-frame clones and lacks some. That table supplies the V and J calls and clone size; D and trimming were determined from the DNA. There are 120,000 or so clones in the sample; over 80% occur only once, and approximately 10% lies in the top ten. From germline, CDR1 is LNHDA and CDR2 SQIVND (reference sequence). This CDR3 is built from 15 residues. Trimming removed 4 bases at V and 3 bases at J, with 12 bases between.

Sequencing was performed on peripheral blood. V gene TRBV19 combines with J gene TRBJ2-2, with D possibly being TRBD1 (5 bases). The origin of this receptor is a man aged 55 to 69 with acute or convalescent COVID-19. The CDR3 is CASSNDDSHTGELFF. Written as DNA, the CDR3 is TGTGCCAGTAGTAATGATGACAGCCACACCGGGGAGCTGTTTTTT.